This passage covers 16 T cell receptor beta chains from one sample sequenced in a study of shared clonotypes between healthy human individuals. Some clones are missing from TCRdb's copy, which holds only in-frame ones; the method was immunoSEQ multiplex PCR. The data show approximately 720,000 clones, about two thirds seen once. The sample taken for sequencing was memory CD4+ T cells sorted from blood. Subset indicated: CD45RA-negative fraction. The receptors come from a woman in her twenties or thirties in good health.

V usage is TRBV14 and J usage is TRBJ2-1; 14 bases are shared with TRBD2. Germline V lookup: CDR1 SGHDN, CDR2 FVKESK. V was clipped by 3 bases and J by 3 bases; unmatched bases: 7. The CDR3 is 18 residues long. The CDR3 is CASSQRLAGGPFYNEQFF. CDR3 in DNA: TGTGCCAGCAGCCAGAGACTAGCGGGAGGGCCCTTCTACAATGAGCAGTTCTTC. The entire variable domain, with the rest obtained from reference TRBV14 and TRBJ2-1, is as follows: EAGVTQFPSHSVIEKGQTVTLRCDPISGHDNLYWYRRVMGKEIKFLLHFVKESKQDESGMPNNRFLAERTGGTYSTLKVQPAELEDSGVYFCASSQRLAGGPFYNEQFFGPGTRLTVL.

The V gene is TRBV5-1, the J gene TRBJ2-7; TRBD1 is a possible D gene (6 bases). Per the germline V gene, CDR1 is SGHRS and CDR2 is YFSETQ. Trimming pared 5 bases from V and 6 bases from J, leaving 33 bases between. The CDR3 extends over 19 amino acids. In DNA form, the CDR3 reads TGCGCCAGCAGTACCCTGTCGGCTGTCTCGGGCCAGGGGAAGGGCGAGCAGTACTTC. Its translation: CASSTLSAVSGQGKGEQYF.

The V call is TRBV11-3, the J call TRBJ2-5, with unresolved D. This CDR3 spans 15 amino acids. The germline V gene has CDR1 SGHNT and CDR2 YENEEA. Trimming cost V 1 base and J 4 bases, with 13 bases left between them. The CDR3 loop is CASSLGRTDRETQYF. CDR3 DNA sequence: TGTGCCAGCAGCTTAGGACGAACCGATAGAGAGACCCAGTACTTC.

The chain carries TRBV2 and TRBJ1-1, with 8 bases aligning to TRBD1. The CDR3 runs to 13 residues. The junction had 10 bases not matched to a gene; V was cut back by 7 bases and J by 9 bases. The germline CDR1 and CDR2 sequences are SNHLY and FYNNEI. The CDR3 loop reads CASTLGGQGQAFF. The CDR3 DNA follows: TGTGCCAGCACCCTAGGAGGACAGGGCCAAGCTTTCTTT.

The chain links TRBV28 to TRBJ2-7, with D possibly being TRBD2 (6 bases). From germline, CDR1 is MDHEN and CDR2 SYDVKM. Trimming took 6 bases from V and 5 from J, leaving 23 bases between them. This CDR3 has 16 amino acids. Here the CDR3 reads CASRRGGAGSLHEQYF. In DNA, the CDR3 is TGTGCCAGCAGGCGAGGAGGGGCAGGGAGTCTCCACGAGCAGTACTTC.

The rearrangement joins TRBV5-6 to TRBJ1-1, with no clear D. Germline loops: CDR1 SGHDT, CDR2 YYEEEE. CDR3 size: 14 residues. With 0 bases removed from V and 2 bases from J, the gap between germline ends came to 8 bases. CDR3 sequence (DNA): TGTGCCAGCAGCTTGGCAGGATTTAACACTGAAGCTTTCTTT. This translates into CASSLAGFNTEAFF.

The table lists this clone with a count of one. The chain employs TRBV28 and TRBJ1-4, with a possible D match to TRBD1 (5 bases). Germline V gene data show CDR1 as MDHEN and CDR2 as SYDVKM. V was shortened by 7 bases and J by 6 bases, with 18 bases between the two germline ends. The CDR3 length is 15 residues. In nucleotides, the CDR3 is TGTGCCAGCACCCCGGGATGGGGGGTCGATGAAAAACTGTTTTTT. Its protein product is CASTPGWGVDEKLFF.

This clone has a single count. The genes are TRBV27 and TRBJ2-7, with 11 bases aligning to TRBD1. Germline V gene sequence: CDR1 MNHEY, CDR2 SMNVEV (reference sequence). V was pared by 7 bases and J by 7 bases, with 12 bases of the junction left unmatched. This CDR3 spans 15 amino acids. CDR3: CASKRSRDRGREQYF. In DNA form, the CDR3 reads TGTGCCAGCAAACGGAGCCGGGACAGGGGGAGGGAGCAGTACTTC.

This clone was detected only a few times. The CDR3 bases are TGTGCCAGCAGCTTATCGAACCGCAATGAGCAGTTCTTC. The encoded protein is CASSLSNRNEQFF. This sequence joins TRBV7-2 and TRBJ2-1; D unclear. Per germline, CDR1 SGHTA and CDR2 FQGNSA. Trimming left V 2 bases short and J 6 bases short, with 8 bases between. This CDR3 contains 13 residues.

This clone was picked up many times. The chain has TRBV11-2 and TRBJ2-3, with 9 bases fitting TRBD2. The CDR3 runs 15 residues. Germline V gene lookup returns CDR1 SGHAT and CDR2 FQNNGV. V lost 4 bases and J lost 5; bases outside the gene matches: 7. CDR3 loop: CASSSIAGVVDTQYF. The DNA of the CDR3 is TGTGCCAGCAGCTCCATAGCGGGAGTAGTAGATACGCAGTATTTT.

This clone was detected only a few times. V gene TRBV27 combines with J gene TRBJ2-7; 11 bases fit TRBD2. CDR3 size: 14 residues. The ends lost 6 bases at V and 6 bases at J; junction bases unmatched: 7. CDR1 and CDR2 from the germline V gene are MNHEY and SMNVEV (reference sequence). This CDR3 reads CASRTSGRTVEQYF. Here the CDR3 DNA reads TGTGCCAGCAGAACTAGCGGGAGAACGGTCGAGCAGTACTTC.

This chain connects TRBV19 to TRBJ1-1; 9 bases map to TRBD1. Germline lookup yields CDR1 LNHDA and CDR2 SQIVND (reference sequence). V gave up 10 bases and J gave up 6 bases; unmatched junction bases: 15. The CDR3 loop spans 15 amino acids. This CDR3 is CATRGQGGISAEAFF. In DNA, the CDR3 is TGTGCCACCAGGGGACAGGGAGGGATTTCCGCTGAAGCTTTCTTT. The whole variable domain, remainder taken from reference TRBV19 and TRBJ1-1, is DGGITQSPKYLFRKEGQNVTLSCEQNLNHDAMYWYRQDPGQGLRLIYYSQIVNDFQKGDIAEGYSVSREKKESFPLTVTSAQKNPTAFYLCATRGQGGISAEAFFGQGTRLTVV.

The rearrangement links TRBV6-5 to TRBJ1-5; a possible D gene is TRBD1 (6 bases). This CDR3 spans 13 amino acids. Germline V gene lookup returns CDR1 MNHEY and CDR2 SVGAGI. Deletions cut 3 bases from V and 5 bases from J, with 8 bases between. In nucleotides, the CDR3 is TGTGCCAGCAGTTATCAGGGGCATCAGCCCCAGCATTTT. Its translation is CASSYQGHQPQHF.

The chain joins TRBV28 to TRBJ1-2; TRBD1 might be the D (5 bases). V was pared by 6 bases and J by 2 bases, with 19 bases between. The CDR3 runs 16 residues. The germline CDR1 and CDR2 sequences are MDHEN and SYDVKM. The CDR3 DNA sequence: TGTGCCAGCAGACTCCTTCTTCGGGACGGAAACTATGGCTACACCTTC. This encodes CASRLLLRDGNYGYTF.

The chain links TRBV11-2 to TRBJ1-3, with D uncertain. Germline assignment: CDR1 SGHAT and CDR2 FQNNGV. The CDR3 totals 12 residues. Trimming left V 5 bases short and J 2 bases short, with 4 bases between. The CDR3 region has the DNA TGTGCCAGCAGCCTTACTGGAAACACCATATATTTT. This encodes CASSLTGNTIYF.

The chain couples TRBV11-2 to TRBJ2-7; D is possibly TRBD1 (6 bases). CDR3 length: 14 amino acids. CDR1 and CDR2 from the germline V gene are SGHAT and FQNNGV. V lost 1 base and J 6 bases, leaving 13 bases between the germline ends. The CDR3 reads CASSLVTGSGEQYF. The CDR3 DNA is TGTGCCAGCAGCTTAGTAACAGGGTCGGGCGAGCAGTACTTC.